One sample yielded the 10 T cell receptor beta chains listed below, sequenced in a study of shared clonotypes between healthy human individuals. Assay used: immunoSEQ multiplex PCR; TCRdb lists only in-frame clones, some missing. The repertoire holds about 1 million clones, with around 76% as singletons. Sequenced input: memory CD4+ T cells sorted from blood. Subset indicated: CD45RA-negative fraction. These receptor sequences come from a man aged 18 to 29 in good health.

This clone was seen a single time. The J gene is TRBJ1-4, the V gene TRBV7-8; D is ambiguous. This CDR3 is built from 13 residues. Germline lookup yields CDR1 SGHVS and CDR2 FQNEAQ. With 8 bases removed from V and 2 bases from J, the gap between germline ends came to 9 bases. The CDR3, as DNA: TGTGCCAGCGCGGTTGGGACTAATGAAAAACTGTTTTTT. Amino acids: CASAVGTNEKLFF. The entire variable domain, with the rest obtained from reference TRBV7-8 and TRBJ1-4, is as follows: GAGVSQSPRYKVAKRGQDVALRCDPISGHVSLFWYQQALGQGPEFLTYFQNEAQLDKSGLPSDRFFAERPEGSVSTLKIQRTQQEDSAVYLCASAVGTNEKLFFGSGTQLSVL.

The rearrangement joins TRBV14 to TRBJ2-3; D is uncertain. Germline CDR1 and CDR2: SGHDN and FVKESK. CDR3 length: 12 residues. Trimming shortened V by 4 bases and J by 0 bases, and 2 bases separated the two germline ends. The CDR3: CASSPSTDTQYF. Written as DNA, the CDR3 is TGTGCCAGCAGCCCGAGCACAGATACGCAGTATTTT.

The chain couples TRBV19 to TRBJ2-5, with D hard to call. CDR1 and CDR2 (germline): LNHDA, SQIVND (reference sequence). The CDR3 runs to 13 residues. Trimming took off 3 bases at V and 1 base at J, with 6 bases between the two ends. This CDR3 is CASSIQTQETQYF. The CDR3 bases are TGTGCCAGTAGTATCCAGACCCAAGAGACCCAGTACTTC.

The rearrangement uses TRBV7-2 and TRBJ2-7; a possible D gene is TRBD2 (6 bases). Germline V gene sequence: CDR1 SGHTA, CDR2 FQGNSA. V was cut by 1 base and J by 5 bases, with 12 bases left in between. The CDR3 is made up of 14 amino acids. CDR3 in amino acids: CASSLGGATHEQYF. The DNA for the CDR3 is TGTGCCAGCAGCTTAGGCGGGGCGACACACGAGCAGTACTTC.

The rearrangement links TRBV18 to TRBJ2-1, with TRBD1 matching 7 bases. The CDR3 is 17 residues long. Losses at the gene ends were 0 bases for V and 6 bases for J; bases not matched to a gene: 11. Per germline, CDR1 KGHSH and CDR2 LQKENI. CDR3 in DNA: TGTGCCAGCTCACCACCGGTCGGCAGGGGGTCCCTCAATGAGCAGTTCTTC. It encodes CASSPPVGRGSLNEQFF.

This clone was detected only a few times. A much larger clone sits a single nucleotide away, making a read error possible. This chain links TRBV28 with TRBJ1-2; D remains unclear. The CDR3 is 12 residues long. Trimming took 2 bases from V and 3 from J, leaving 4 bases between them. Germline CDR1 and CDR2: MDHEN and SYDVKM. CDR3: CASSLLHYGYTF. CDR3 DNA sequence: TGTGCCAGCAGTTTACTCCACTATGGCTACACCTTC.

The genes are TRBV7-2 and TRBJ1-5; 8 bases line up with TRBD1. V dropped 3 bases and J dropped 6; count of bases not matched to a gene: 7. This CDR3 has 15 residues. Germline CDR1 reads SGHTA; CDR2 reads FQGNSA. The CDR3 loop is CASSLRTGLVQPQHF. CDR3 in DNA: TGTGCCAGCAGCTTGCGGACAGGGTTGGTTCAGCCCCAGCATTTT.

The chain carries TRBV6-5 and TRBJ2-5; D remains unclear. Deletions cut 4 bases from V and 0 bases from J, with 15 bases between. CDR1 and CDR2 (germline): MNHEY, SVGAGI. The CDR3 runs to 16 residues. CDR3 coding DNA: TGTGCCAGCAGTTCCGCGAGCCCCCGGTACCAAGAGACCCAGTACTTC. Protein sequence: CASSSASPRYQETQYF.

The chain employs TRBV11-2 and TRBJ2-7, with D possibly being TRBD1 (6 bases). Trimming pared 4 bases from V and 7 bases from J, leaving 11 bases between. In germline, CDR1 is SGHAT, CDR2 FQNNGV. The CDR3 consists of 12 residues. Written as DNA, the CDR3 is TGTGCCAGCAGCTCTACAGGGATTGAGCAGTACTTC. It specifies CASSSTGIEQYF.

The CDR3 sequence is CASSEDRIAGLYEQYF. The CDR3, as DNA: TGCGCCAGCAGTGAAGATCGTATAGCGGGCCTCTACGAGCAGTACTTC. V gene TRBV10-2 combines with J gene TRBJ2-7, with 7 positions matching TRBD2. V gave up 3 bases and J gave up 3 bases; unmatched junction bases: 11. The germline V gene has CDR1 WSHSY and CDR2 SAAADI. This CDR3 comprises 16 residues.